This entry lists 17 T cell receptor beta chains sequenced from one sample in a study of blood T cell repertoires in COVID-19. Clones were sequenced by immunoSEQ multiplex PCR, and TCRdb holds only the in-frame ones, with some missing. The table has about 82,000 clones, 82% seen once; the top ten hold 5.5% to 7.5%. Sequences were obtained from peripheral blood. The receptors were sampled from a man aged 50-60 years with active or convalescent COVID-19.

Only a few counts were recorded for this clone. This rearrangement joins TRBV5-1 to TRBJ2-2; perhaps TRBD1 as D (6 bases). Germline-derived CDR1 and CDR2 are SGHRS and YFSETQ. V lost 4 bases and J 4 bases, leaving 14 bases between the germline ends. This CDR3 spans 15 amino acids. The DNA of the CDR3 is TGCGCCAGCAGCAACCCACAGGGACCCACCGGGGAGCTGTTTTTT. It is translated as CASSNPQGPTGELFF.

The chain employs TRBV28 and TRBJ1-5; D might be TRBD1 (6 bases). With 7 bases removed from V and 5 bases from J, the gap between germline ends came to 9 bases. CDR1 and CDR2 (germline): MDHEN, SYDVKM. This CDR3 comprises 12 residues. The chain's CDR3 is CASIRGDQPQHF. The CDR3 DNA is TGTGCCAGCATCAGGGGAGATCAGCCCCAGCATTTT.

CDR3 in amino acids: CASSLGLTYEQYF. The CDR3 region has the DNA TGTGCCAGCAGCTTGGGACTGACCTACGAGCAGTACTTC. The chain uses TRBV5-4 and TRBJ2-7; D remains unclear. The CDR3 is made up of 13 amino acids. V lost 0 bases and J 2 bases, leaving 6 bases between the germline ends. The germline gives CDR1 SGHNT, CDR2 YYREEE (reference sequence).

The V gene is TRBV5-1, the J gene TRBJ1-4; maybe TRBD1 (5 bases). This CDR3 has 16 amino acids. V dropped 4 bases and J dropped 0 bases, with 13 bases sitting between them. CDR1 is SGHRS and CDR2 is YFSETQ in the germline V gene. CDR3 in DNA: TGCGCCAGCAGCCAGACAGTAGTTGCAACTAATGAAAAACTGTTTTTT. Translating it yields CASSQTVVATNEKLFF.

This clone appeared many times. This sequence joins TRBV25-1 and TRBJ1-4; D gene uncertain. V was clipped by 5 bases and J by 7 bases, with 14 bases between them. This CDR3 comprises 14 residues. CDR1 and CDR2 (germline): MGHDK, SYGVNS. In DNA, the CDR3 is TGTGCCAGCAGTTTAACGGTGGGCAGTGAAAAACTGTTTTTT. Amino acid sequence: CASSLTVGSEKLFF.

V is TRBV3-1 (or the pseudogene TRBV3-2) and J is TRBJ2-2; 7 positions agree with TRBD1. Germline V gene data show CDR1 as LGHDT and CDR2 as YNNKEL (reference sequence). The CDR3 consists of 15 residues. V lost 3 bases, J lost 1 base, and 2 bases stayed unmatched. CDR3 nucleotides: TGTGCCAGCAGCCAGTGGGACAGGAACACCGGGGAGCTGTTTTTT. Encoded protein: CASSQWDRNTGELFF.

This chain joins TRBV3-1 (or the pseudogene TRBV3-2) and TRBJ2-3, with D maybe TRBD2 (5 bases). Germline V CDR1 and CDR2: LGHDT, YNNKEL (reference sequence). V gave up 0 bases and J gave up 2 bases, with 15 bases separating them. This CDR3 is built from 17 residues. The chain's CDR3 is CASSQEVRGRNTDTQYF. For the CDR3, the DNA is TGTGCCAGCAGCCAAGAAGTTCGCGGGCGAAACACAGATACGCAGTATTTT.

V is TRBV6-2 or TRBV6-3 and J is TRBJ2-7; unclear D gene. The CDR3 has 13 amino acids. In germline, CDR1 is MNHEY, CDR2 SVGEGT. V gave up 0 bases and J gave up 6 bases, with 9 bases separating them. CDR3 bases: TGTGCCAGCAGTTACTCGAACCTAATCGAGCAGTACTTC. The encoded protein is CASSYSNLIEQYF.

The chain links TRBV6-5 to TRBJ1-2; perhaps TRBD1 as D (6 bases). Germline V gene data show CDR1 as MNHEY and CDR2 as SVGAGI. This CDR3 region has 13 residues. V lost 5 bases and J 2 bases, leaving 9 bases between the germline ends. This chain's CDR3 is CASSTGTNYGYTF. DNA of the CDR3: TGTGCCAGCAGTACAGGGACCAACTATGGCTACACCTTC.

The CDR3 reads CASSLQGDYEQYF. CDR3 in DNA: TGCGCCAGCAGCTTGCAGGGGGACTACGAGCAGTACTTC. The gene calls are TRBV5-1 and TRBJ2-7, with TRBD1 identical over 7 bases. Germline lookup yields CDR1 SGHRS and CDR2 YFSETQ. This CDR3 has 13 residues. Losses at the gene ends were 1 base for V and 3 bases for J; bases not matched to a gene: 1.

CDR3 DNA sequence: TGTGCCAGCAGCCTGTATTCGGGGACCGGGGAGCTGTTTTTT. Translating gives CASSLYSGTGELFF. The chain recombines TRBV5-8 with TRBJ2-2; possibly TRBD2 for D (5 bases). This CDR3 comprises 14 residues. In germline, CDR1 is SGHTS, CDR2 YDEGEE. Trimming removed 4 bases from V and 5 bases from J, with 12 bases in between.

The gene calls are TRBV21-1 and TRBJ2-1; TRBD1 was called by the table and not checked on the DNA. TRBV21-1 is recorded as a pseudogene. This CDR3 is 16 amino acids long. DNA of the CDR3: TGTGCCAGCAGCACATCGGACAGTACCTCCTACAATGAGCAGTTCTTC. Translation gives CASSTSDSTSYNEQFF.

CDR3: CAWSVLRDYEQYF. The CDR3 nucleotides are TGTGCCTGGAGTGTACTCCGGGACTACGAGCAGTACTTC. The chain couples TRBV30 to TRBJ2-7; D is possibly TRBD2 (5 bases). Trimming shortened V by 0 bases and J by 3 bases, and 9 bases separated the two germline ends. CDR3 length: 13 residues. From germline, CDR1 is GTSNPN and CDR2 SVGIG (reference sequence).

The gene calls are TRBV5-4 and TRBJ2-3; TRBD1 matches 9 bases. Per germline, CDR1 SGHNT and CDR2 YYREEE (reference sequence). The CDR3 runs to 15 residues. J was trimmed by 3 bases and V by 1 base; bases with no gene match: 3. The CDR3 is CASSLKGQGTDTQYF. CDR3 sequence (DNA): TGTGCCAGCAGCTTGAAGGGACAGGGTACAGATACGCAGTATTTT. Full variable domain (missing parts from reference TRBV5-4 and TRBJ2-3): ETGVTQSPTHLIKTRGQQVTLRCSSQSGHNTVSWYQQALGQGPQFIFQYYREEENGRGNFPPRFSGLQFPNYSSELNVNALELDDSALYLCASSLKGQGTDTQYFGPGTRLTVL.

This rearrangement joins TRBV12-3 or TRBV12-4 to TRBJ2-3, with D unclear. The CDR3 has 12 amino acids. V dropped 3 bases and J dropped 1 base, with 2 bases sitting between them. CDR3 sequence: CASSFGTDTQYF. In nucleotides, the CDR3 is TGTGCCAGCAGTTTCGGCACAGATACGCAGTATTTT.

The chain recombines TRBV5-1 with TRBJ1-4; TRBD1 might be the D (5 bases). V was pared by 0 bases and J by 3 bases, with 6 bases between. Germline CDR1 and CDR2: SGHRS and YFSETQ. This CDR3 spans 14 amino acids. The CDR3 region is CASSLVGANEKLFF. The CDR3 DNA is TGCGCCAGCAGCTTGGTAGGGGCTAATGAAAAACTGTTTTTT.

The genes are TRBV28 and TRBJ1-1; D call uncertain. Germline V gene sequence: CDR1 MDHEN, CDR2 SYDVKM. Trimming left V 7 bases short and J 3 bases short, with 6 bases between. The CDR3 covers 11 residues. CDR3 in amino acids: CASIMYTEAFF. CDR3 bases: TGTGCCAGCATCATGTACACTGAAGCTTTCTTT.